The entry below gives a single T cell receptor beta chain sequence along with its context. Antigen: not known. This sample was taken from a study of post-analysis software for immune sequencing data. About the study: Relapsing-remitting, secondary progressive and progressive-relapsing courses of multiple sclerosis were included. The study's findings and limits: Among multiple sclerosis patients, normalized Chao1 diversity was significantly below that of controls. F measure clustering grouped samples strongly by preparation batch.

Unique molecular identifiers had been added to the TCR beta cDNA libraries. TCRdb analysed the PCR reads with MiXCR anew, one entry per CDR3 protein. The data contain about 810,000 distinct CDR3 sequences, roughly 50% of them singletons. Sample: blood. The receptor was isolated from a girl aged 10-17 years with multiple sclerosis.

In DNA form, the CDR3 reads TGTGCCAGCTCACCTGACAGTGAACAGTTCTTC. Protein: CASSPDSEQFF. The rearrangement links TRBV18 to TRBJ2-1; perhaps TRBD1 as D (5 bases). Germline V CDR1 and CDR2: KGHSH, LQKENI. The CDR3 runs to 11 residues. V was pared by 3 bases and J by 13 bases, with 10 bases between. The entire variable domain, with the rest obtained from reference TRBV18 and TRBJ2-1, is as follows: NAGVMQNPRHLVRRRGQEARLRCSPMKGHSHVYWYRQLPEEGLKFMVYLQKENIIDESGMPKERFSAEFPKEGPSILRIQQVVRGDSAAYFCASSPDSEQFFGPGTRLTVL.